Presented here are 9 T cell receptor beta chains from one specimen sequenced in a study of immune evolution from preneoplasia to lung adenocarcinoma (dated by TCRdb to the early 2020s). Library method: the immunoSEQ multiplex PCR assay. This immuneACCESS table, as held by TCRdb, lists in-frame sequences with V and J called but not all clones. Of the missing ones, under half trace to an unresolved V gene in checked studies; the others have no known cause. A total of 30,000 to 45,000 clones appear in this sample, around 74% of them only once. The ten largest make up about 6.5% of the sample. Sequenced: FFPE invasive lung adenocarcinoma tissue. The label giving this sample's cell subset or site can be read as: frankly invasive lung adenocarcinoma (ADC). These receptor sequences come from a person aged 55 to 75 with lung adenocarcinoma.

This clone appeared once. CDR3 nucleotide sequence: TGCGCCAGCAGTCAAGGTCGGGCGAAGTCGGGAGATGAGCAGTTCTTC. Protein product: CASSQGRAKSGDEQFF. This chain links TRBV23-1 with TRBJ2-1; D may be TRBD2 (6 bases). TRBV23-1 is noted as an ORF with a role that remains uncertain. The V end lost 2 bases, the J end lost 8 bases, and 19 bases lay between the germline ends. The CDR3 length is 16 residues.

The chain is built from TRBV6-4 and TRBJ2-3; D call uncertain. Germline V gene lookup returns CDR1 MRHNA and CDR2 SNTAGT. Trimming removed 4 bases from V and 6 bases from J, with 11 bases in between. The CDR3 sequence is 13 residues long. The CDR3 DNA is TGTGCCAGCAGTGGGGAATTAGGGGATACGCAGTATTTT. It specifies CASSGELGDTQYF.

J is TRBJ2-1 and V is TRBV4-2; 10 bases map to TRBD2. The CDR3 is 15 amino acids. The junction had 2 bases not matched to a gene; V was cut back by 2 bases and J by 4 bases. Germline CDR1 is LGHNA and CDR2 is YNFKEQ. This CDR3 is CASSQLAGAYNEQFF. The DNA for the CDR3 is TGTGCCAGCAGCCAACTAGCGGGGGCTTACAATGAGCAGTTCTTC.

The chain joins TRBV5-1 to TRBJ1-2, with 8 bases identical to TRBD1. CDR1 and CDR2 (germline): SGHRS, YFSETQ. V gave up 0 bases and J gave up 1 base; unmatched junction bases: 2. The CDR3 consists of 15 residues. The CDR3 sequence is CASSLDRGINYGYTF. CDR3 nucleotide sequence: TGCGCCAGCAGCTTGGACAGGGGGATTAACTATGGCTACACCTTC.

This clone has more than one count but fewer than ten. The V call is TRBV7-2, the J call TRBJ2-2; possibly TRBD1 for D (5 bases). V was clipped by 2 bases and J by 6 bases, with 7 bases between them. Germline loops: CDR1 SGHTA, CDR2 FQGNSA. There are 13 residues in the CDR3. The chain's CDR3 is CASSLQQAGELFF. In DNA form, the CDR3 reads TGTGCCAGCAGCTTACAACAGGCCGGGGAGCTGTTTTTT.

CDR3 bases: TGTGCCAGCAGCTCTACTAGCGGGAGTAGTGAGCAGTTCTTC. It encodes CASSSTSGSSEQFF. The rearrangement joins TRBV5-6 to TRBJ2-1; TRBD2 aligns across 11 bases. The CDR3 length is 14 residues. The J segment lost 9 bases and the V segment lost 3 bases, leaving 5 bases of the junction unmatched. CDR1 and CDR2 (germline): SGHDT, YYEEEE.

The chain uses TRBV14 and TRBJ1-2; no clear D. Trimming pared 6 bases from V and 4 bases from J, leaving 12 bases between. This CDR3 comprises 13 residues. Germline V gene data show CDR1 as SGHDN and CDR2 as FVKESK. CDR3 sequence reads: CASSLMDRYGYTF. Here the CDR3 DNA reads TGTGCCAGCAGTCTCATGGACCGCTATGGCTACACCTTC.

This clone was found once. The CDR3 sequence is CASSLTKRGRGTDTQYF. The CDR3 nucleotides are TGTGCCAGCAGCCTGACAAAGAGGGGGCGAGGCACAGATACGCAGTATTTT. The J gene is TRBJ2-3, the V gene TRBV11-2; 7 nucleotides agree with TRBD1. CDR1 is SGHAT and CDR2 is FQNNGV in the germline V gene. The CDR3 consists of 17 residues. The trim removed 5 bases at V and 1 base at J, leaving 12 bases unmatched.

A single count supports this clone. The chain employs TRBV5-5 and TRBJ2-1, with D possibly being TRBD1 or TRBD2 (6 bases each). The V gene lost 4 bases and the J gene lost 8 bases, with 13 bases spanning the gap. The CDR3 totals 13 residues. Germline V lookup: CDR1 SGHKS, CDR2 YYEKEE (reference sequence). In nucleotides, the CDR3 is TGTGCCAGCAGCCCGGAGGGACAACATGAGCAGTTCTTC. Residues: CASSPEGQHEQFF.